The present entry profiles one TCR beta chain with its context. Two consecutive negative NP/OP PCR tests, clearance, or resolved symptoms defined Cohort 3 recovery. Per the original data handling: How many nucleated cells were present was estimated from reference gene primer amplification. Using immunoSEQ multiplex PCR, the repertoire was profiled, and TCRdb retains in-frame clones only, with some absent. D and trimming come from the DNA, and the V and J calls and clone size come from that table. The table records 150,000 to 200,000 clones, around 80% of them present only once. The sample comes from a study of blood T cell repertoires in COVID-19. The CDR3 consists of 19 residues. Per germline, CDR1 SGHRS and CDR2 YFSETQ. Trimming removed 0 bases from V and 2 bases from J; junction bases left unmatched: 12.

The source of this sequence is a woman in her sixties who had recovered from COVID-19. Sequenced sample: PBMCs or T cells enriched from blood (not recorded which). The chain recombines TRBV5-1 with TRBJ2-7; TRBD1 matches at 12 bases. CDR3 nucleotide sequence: TGCGCCAGCAGCTTGGCCCTCGGGACAGGGGGCTGGCGTCCCTACGAGCAGTACTTC. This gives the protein CASSLALGTGGWRPYEQYF.